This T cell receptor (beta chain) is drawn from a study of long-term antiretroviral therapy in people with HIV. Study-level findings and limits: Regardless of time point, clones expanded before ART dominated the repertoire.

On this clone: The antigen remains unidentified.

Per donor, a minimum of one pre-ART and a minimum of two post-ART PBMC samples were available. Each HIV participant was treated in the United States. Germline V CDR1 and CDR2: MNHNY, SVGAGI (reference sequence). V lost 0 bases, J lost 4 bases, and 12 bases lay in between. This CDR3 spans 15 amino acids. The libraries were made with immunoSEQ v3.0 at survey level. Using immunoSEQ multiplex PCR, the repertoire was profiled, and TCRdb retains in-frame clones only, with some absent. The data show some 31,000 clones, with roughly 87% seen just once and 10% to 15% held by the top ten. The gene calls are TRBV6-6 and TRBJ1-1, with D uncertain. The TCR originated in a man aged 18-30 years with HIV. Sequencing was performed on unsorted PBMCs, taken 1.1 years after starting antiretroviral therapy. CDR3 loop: CASSYSEPQLTEAFF. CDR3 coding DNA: TGTGCCAGCAGTTACTCGGAACCCCAGCTCACTGAAGCTTTCTTT.